A single sample gave rise to the 24 T cell receptor beta chains below, sequenced in a study of blood T cell repertoires in COVID-19. The data were produced by immunoSEQ multiplex PCR, yet TCRdb's version contains in-frame clones alone and is incomplete. Here the sample spans 100,000 to 150,000 clones, roughly 87% being singletons. The material sequenced was peripheral blood. The receptors shown here come from a woman of 80 years or more with acute or convalescent COVID-19.

This sequence joins TRBV5-1 and TRBJ1-5; D ambiguous. The CDR3 totals 13 residues. Germline-derived CDR1 and CDR2 are SGHRS and YFSETQ. V lost 4 bases to trimming and J lost 5 bases, with 10 bases between them. The CDR3, as DNA: TGCGCCAGCAGCCCCTCCACGGATCAGCCCCAGCATTTT. Translation: CASSPSTDQPQHF.

This clone was detected only once. J is TRBJ2-6 and V is TRBV6-1; 8 bases line up with TRBD1. With 2 bases clipped from V and 1 base from J, the junction kept 7 bases outside the gene matches. The length of the CDR3 is 18 residues. Germline values: CDR1 MNHNS, CDR2 SASEGT. CDR3 sequence (DNA): TGTGCCAGCAGTGAACGGGGGACAGGAATATCTGGGGCCAACGTCCTGACTTTC. The encoded protein is CASSERGTGISGANVLTF.

About this clone: The identical CDR3 is also encoded by other nucleotide sequences in the sample. The chain links TRBV14 to TRBJ1-2; D is possibly TRBD1 (6 bases). In germline, CDR1 is SGHDN, CDR2 FVKESK. The CDR3 extends over 13 amino acids. V was pared by 0 bases and J by 7 bases, with 9 bases between. The CDR3 nucleotides are TGTGCCAGCAGCCAAGACAGGGGAAGTGGCTACACCTTC. Protein sequence: CASSQDRGSGYTF.

This clone was counted between two and nine times. The rearrangement links TRBV7-9 to TRBJ1-1, with 8 bases lining up with TRBD1. The germline gives CDR1 SEHNR, CDR2 FQNEAQ (reference sequence). This CDR3 has 15 amino acids. V gave up 6 bases and J gave up 4 bases; unmatched junction bases: 10. The CDR3 is CASSRTRGPITEAFF. In DNA, the CDR3 is TGTGCCAGCAGTCGTACCAGGGGGCCGATCACTGAAGCTTTCTTT.

The chain couples TRBV10-3 to TRBJ1-5; TRBD1 aligns across 11 bases. Germline lookup yields CDR1 ENHRY and CDR2 SYGVKD. Unmatched junction bases numbered 5, after V lost 7 bases and J lost 6 bases. This CDR3 has 14 residues. CDR3 nucleotide sequence: TGTGCCATCACCCAGGACAGGGGGCCTCAGCCCCAGCATTTT. This sequence encodes CAITQDRGPQPQHF.

This chain joins TRBV29-1 and TRBJ1-3; a weak D match, TRBD1 (6 bases). Trimming stripped 6 bases from V and 2 bases from J, with 14 bases between. Germline lookup yields CDR1 SQVTM and CDR2 ANQGSEA. CDR3 size: 14 residues. The CDR3 DNA reads as TGCAGCGTGATCGACAGGAGTACTGGAAACACCATATATTTT. Its protein product is CSVIDRSTGNTIYF.

The V gene is TRBV5-1, the J gene TRBJ2-4; D might be TRBD2 (6 bases). Trimming removed 3 bases from V and 9 bases from J, with 13 bases in between. There are 13 residues in the CDR3. Germline CDR1 reads SGHRS; CDR2 reads YFSETQ. This chain's CDR3 is CASSSPGLFIQYF. The CDR3, as DNA: TGCGCCAGCAGCTCGCCGGGACTGTTCATTCAGTACTTC.

The V and J genes are TRBV12-5 and TRBJ2-4; possible D gene TRBD2, 7 bases. Trimming cost V 7 bases and J 9 bases, with 19 bases left between them. Per germline, CDR1 LGHNT and CDR2 FRNRAP. The CDR3 is 14 residues long. The CDR3 sequence is CASASSGGLGIQYF. The CDR3 DNA follows: TGTGCTAGTGCCTCATCCGGGGGGCTGGGCATTCAGTACTTC. The variable domain in full, completed from reference TRBV12-5 and TRBJ2-4, reads DARVTQTPRHKVTEMGQEVTMRCQPILGHNTVFWYRQTMMQGLELLAYFRNRAPLDDSGMPKDRFSAEMPDATLATLKIQPSEPRDSAVYFCASASSGGLGIQYFGAGTRLSVL.

This clone is medium-sized. This chain connects TRBV7-9 to TRBJ2-2, with a weak D call TRBD2 (5 bases). Germline CDR1 and CDR2: SEHNR and FQNEAQ (reference sequence). The ends were cut back, 5 bases at V and 5 bases at J, with 15 bases in the middle. The CDR3 has 15 amino acids. The CDR3 loop is CASSPTTGITGELFF. CDR3 in DNA: TGTGCCAGCAGCCCCACAACGGGGATAACCGGGGAGCTGTTTTTT.

This clone was detected only a few times. The chain is built from TRBV2 and TRBJ1-5, with 7 bases identical to TRBD1. Looked up from germline, CDR1 is SNHLY and CDR2 is FYNNEI. The CDR3 covers 15 residues. V was pared by 6 bases and J by 6 bases, with 11 bases of the junction left unmatched. The DNA of the CDR3 is TGTGCCAGCAGCGTGACAGGGAGGAATATTCAGCCCCAGCATTTT. The encoded protein is CASSVTGRNIQPQHF.

The chain recombines TRBV7-2 with TRBJ2-2; perhaps TRBD1 as D (7 bases). This CDR3 comprises 15 residues. The V and J ends lost 4 bases and 4 bases respectively, with 13 bases between them. Looked up from germline, CDR1 is SGHTA and CDR2 is FQGNSA. This chain's CDR3 is CASSSRQGGTGELFF. In DNA form, the CDR3 reads TGTGCCAGCAGCTCAAGACAGGGAGGCACCGGGGAGCTGTTTTTT.

The chain couples TRBV7-2 to TRBJ1-6, with unresolved D. The germline gives CDR1 SGHTA, CDR2 FQGNSA. This CDR3 comprises 12 residues. The V and J ends lost 5 bases and 9 bases respectively, with 8 bases between them. CDR3 region: CASSQGSSPLHF. The CDR3 nucleotides are TGTGCCAGCAGCCAAGGGAGTTCACCCCTCCACTTT. The variable domain in full, completed from reference TRBV7-2 and TRBJ1-6, reads GAGVSQSPSNKVTEKGKDVELRCDPISGHTALYWYRQSLGQGLEFLIYFQGNSAPDKSGLPSDRFSAERTGGSVSTLTIQRTQQEDSAVYLCASSQGSSPLHFGNGTRLTVT.

The chain has TRBV7-2 and TRBJ1-1; weak D call: TRBD1 (5 bases). Trimming shortened V by 5 bases and J by 0 bases, and 10 bases separated the two germline ends. In germline, CDR1 is SGHTA, CDR2 FQGNSA. This CDR3 region has 14 residues. CDR3 in DNA: TGTGCCAGCAGCAAGGACACCCTGAACACTGAAGCTTTCTTT. This gives the protein CASSKDTLNTEAFF.

The chain joins TRBV18 to TRBJ1-2; D not resolved. The germline V gene has CDR1 KGHSH and CDR2 LQKENI. V lost 3 bases, J lost 5 bases, and 13 bases lay in between. The CDR3 spans 14 residues. The DNA for the CDR3 is TGTGCCAGCTCACCTTCGGGTAACGGGTATGGCTACACCTTC. The encoded protein is CASSPSGNGYGYTF. Full variable domain (outside the CDR3, taken from reference TRBV18 and TRBJ1-2): NAGVMQNPRHLVRRRGQEARLRCSPMKGHSHVYWYRQLPEEGLKFMVYLQKENIIDESGMPKERFSAEFPKEGPSILRIQQVVRGDSAAYFCASSPSGNGYGYTFGSGTRLTVV.

The chain combines TRBV4-2 with TRBJ1-3; 9 nucleotides align to TRBD1. Germline assignment: CDR1 LGHNA and CDR2 YNFKEQ. The CDR3 has 19 amino acids. V lost 4 bases, J lost 0 bases, and 13 bases stayed unmatched. CDR3 residues: CASSRRRPGQGRSGNTIYF. CDR3 sequence (DNA): TGTGCCAGCAGCCGCCGCAGACCGGGACAGGGCCGCTCTGGAAACACCATATATTTT.

V gene TRBV28 combines with J gene TRBJ2-1, with D unclear. CDR1 MDHEN and CDR2 SYDVKM come from the germline V gene. The CDR3 sequence is 10 residues long. V lost 4 bases and J 8 bases, leaving 3 bases between the germline ends. CDR3 in amino acids: CASSSYEQFF. In DNA, the CDR3 is TGTGCCAGCAGTTCCTATGAGCAGTTCTTC. The full variable domain, its missing parts supplied by reference TRBV28 and TRBJ2-1, is DVKVTQSSRYLVKRTGEKVFLECVQDMDHENMFWYRQDPGLGLRLIYFSYDVKMKEKGDIPEGYSVSREKKERFSLILESASTNQTSMYLCASSSYEQFFGPGTRLTVL.

The rearrangement links TRBV27 to TRBJ1-6; 7 bases align to TRBD1. The CDR3 loop spans 15 amino acids. Trimming removed 6 bases from V and 9 bases from J; junction bases left unmatched: 11. Germline V CDR1 and CDR2: MNHEY, SMNVEV (reference sequence). CDR3 DNA: TGTGCCAGCAGCCTAAAGGGGGCCCACTTTTCACCCCTCCACTTT. It is translated as CASSLKGAHFSPLHF.

With regard to this clone: This specimen includes other DNA sequences encoding the same CDR3. This sequence joins TRBV19 and TRBJ2-3, with 7 bases that match TRBD2. Per germline, CDR1 LNHDA and CDR2 SQIVND (reference sequence). The CDR3 runs 14 residues. Unmatched junction bases numbered 3, after V lost 3 bases and J lost 3 bases. The CDR3: CASSITGGTDTQYF. Written as DNA, the CDR3 is TGTGCCAGTAGTATCACGGGGGGAACAGATACGCAGTATTTT.

This clone was observed a handful of times. J is TRBJ1-2 and V is TRBV5-1; 8 nucleotides line up with TRBD1. From germline, CDR1 is SGHRS and CDR2 YFSETQ. This CDR3 contains 14 residues. V was pared by 1 base and J by 7 bases, with 6 bases of the junction left unmatched. The DNA for the CDR3 is TGCGCCAGCAGCTTGTTCGGACAGGGAGGTGGCTACACCTTC. It specifies CASSLFGQGGGYTF. Full variable domain (missing parts from reference TRBV5-1 and TRBJ1-2): KAGVTQTPRYLIKTRGQQVTLSCSPISGHRSVSWYQQTPGQGLQFLFEYFSETQRNKGNFPGRFSGRQFSNSRSEMNVSTLELGDSALYLCASSLFGQGGGYTFGSGTRLTVV.

The rearrangement joins TRBV18 to TRBJ1-3, with D perhaps TRBD1 (6 bases). Deletions cut 3 bases from V and 0 bases from J, with 12 bases between. From germline, CDR1 is KGHSH and CDR2 LQKENI. The CDR3 totals 16 residues. The CDR3 sequence: CASSPTGSLSGNTIYF. The CDR3 region has the DNA TGTGCCAGCTCACCCACAGGGTCCCTCTCTGGAAACACCATATATTTT.

The genes are TRBV24-1 and TRBJ2-1, with 7 bases lining up with TRBD2. After removal of 9 bases from V and 10 bases from J, the junction contained 8 bases not matched to a gene. CDR1 is KGHDR and CDR2 is SFDVKD in the germline V gene. The CDR3 is made up of 12 amino acids. The CDR3 loop reads CATSERGEEQFF. The CDR3 DNA sequence: TGTGCCACCTCTGAGCGGGGCGAAGAGCAGTTCTTC.

This clone is a singleton in its sample. This sequence joins TRBV29-1 and TRBJ1-2; 7 bases align to TRBD1. The CDR3 length is 12 residues. V lost 7 bases to trimming and J lost 7 bases; unmatched junction nucleotides: 9. CDR1 SQVTM and CDR2 ANQGSEA come from the germline V gene. CDR3 coding DNA: TGCAGCGCCACGAGGGGGCTCAGTGGCTACACCTTC. Translation: CSATRGLSGYTF.

This chain uses TRBV5-1 with TRBJ1-6; D not resolved. The CDR3 sequence is 14 residues long. Per germline, CDR1 SGHRS and CDR2 YFSETQ. Deletions cut 0 bases from V and 7 bases from J, with 8 bases between. CDR3 region: CASSLGLKNSPLHF. CDR3 sequence (DNA): TGCGCCAGCAGCTTGGGACTTAAAAATTCACCCCTCCACTTT.

The chain links TRBV27 to TRBJ1-2; D is ambiguous. CDR1 and CDR2 from the germline V gene are MNHEY and SMNVEV (reference sequence). V lost 3 bases to trimming and J lost 8 bases, with 16 bases between them. The CDR3 totals 14 residues. The CDR3: CASSLGYRGGGYTF. The DNA of the CDR3 is TGTGCCAGCAGTTTGGGTTATCGGGGTGGAGGCTACACCTTC.